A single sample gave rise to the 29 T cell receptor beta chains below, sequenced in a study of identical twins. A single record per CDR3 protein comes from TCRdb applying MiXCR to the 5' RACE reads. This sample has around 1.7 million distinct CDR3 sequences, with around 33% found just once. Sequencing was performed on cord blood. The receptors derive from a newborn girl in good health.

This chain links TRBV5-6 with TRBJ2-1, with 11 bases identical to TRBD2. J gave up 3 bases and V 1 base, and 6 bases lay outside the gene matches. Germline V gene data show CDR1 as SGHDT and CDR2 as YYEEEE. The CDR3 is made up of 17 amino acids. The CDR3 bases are TGTGCCAGCAGCTTGTATTCCGGGACTAGCGGCTACAATGAGCAGTTCTTC. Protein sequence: CASSLYSGTSGYNEQFF. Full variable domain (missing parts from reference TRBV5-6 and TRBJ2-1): DAGVTQSPTHLIKTRGQQVTLRCSPKSGHDTVSWYQQALGQGPQFIFQYYEEEERQRGNFPDRFSGHQFPNYSSELNVNALLLGDSALYLCASSLYSGTSGYNEQFFGPGTRLTVL.

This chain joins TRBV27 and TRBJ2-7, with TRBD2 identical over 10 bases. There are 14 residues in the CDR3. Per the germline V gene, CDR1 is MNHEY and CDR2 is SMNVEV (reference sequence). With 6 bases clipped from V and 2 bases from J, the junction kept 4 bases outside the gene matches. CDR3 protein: CASSRAGGPYEQYF. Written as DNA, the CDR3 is TGTGCCAGCAGCCGAGCGGGAGGGCCCTACGAGCAGTACTTC.

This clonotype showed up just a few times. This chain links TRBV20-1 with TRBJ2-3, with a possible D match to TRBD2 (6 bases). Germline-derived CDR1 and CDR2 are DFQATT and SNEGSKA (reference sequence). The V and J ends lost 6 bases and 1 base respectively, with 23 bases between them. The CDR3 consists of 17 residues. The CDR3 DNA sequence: TGCAGTGCCGCTAGAGGCCCTAGCGCCCGGCGCACAGATACGCAGTATTTT. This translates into CSAARGPSARRTDTQYF.

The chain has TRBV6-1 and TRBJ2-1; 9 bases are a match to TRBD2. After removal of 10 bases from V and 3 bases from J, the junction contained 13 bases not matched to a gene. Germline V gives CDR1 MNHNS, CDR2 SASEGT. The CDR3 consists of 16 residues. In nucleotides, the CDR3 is TGTGCCACCCTAGGGACTAGCAGGCTTCACTACAATGAGCAGTTCTTC. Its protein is CATLGTSRLHYNEQFF.

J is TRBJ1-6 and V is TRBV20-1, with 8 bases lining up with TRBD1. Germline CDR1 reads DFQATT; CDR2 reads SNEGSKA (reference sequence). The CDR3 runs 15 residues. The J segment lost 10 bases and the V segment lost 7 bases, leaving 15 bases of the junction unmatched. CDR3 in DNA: TGCAGTGTGCAAAGCGGGGACAGGTGGAGATCACCCCTCCACTTT. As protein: CSVQSGDRWRSPLHF.

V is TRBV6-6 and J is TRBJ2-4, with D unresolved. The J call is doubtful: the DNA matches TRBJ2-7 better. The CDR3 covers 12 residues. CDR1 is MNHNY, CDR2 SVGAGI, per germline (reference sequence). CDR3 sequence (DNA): TGTGCCAGCAGTTACCCGCCGAACGAGCAGTACTTC. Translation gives CASSYPPNEQYF.

This CDR3 is CASRPGTVAYGYTF. In DNA, the CDR3 is TGTGCCAGCAGACCCGGGACAGTAGCCTATGGCTACACCTTC. This chain links TRBV12-3 or TRBV12-4 with TRBJ1-2, with 7 bases fitting TRBD1. The V segment lost 6 bases and the J segment 4 bases; nucleotides outside the gene matches: 8. The CDR3 consists of 14 residues.

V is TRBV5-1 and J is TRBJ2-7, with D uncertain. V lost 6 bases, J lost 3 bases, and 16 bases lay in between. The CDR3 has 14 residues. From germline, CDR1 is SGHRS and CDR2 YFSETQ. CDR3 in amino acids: CASTLGPAIYEQYF. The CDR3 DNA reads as TGCGCCAGCACCCTAGGGCCAGCCATCTACGAGCAGTACTTC.

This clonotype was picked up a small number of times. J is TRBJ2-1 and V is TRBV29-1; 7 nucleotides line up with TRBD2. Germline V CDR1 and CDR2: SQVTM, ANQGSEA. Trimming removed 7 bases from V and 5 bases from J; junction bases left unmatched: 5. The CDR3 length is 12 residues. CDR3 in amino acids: CSAKAGDNEQFF. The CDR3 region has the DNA TGCAGCGCCAAGGCGGGGGACAATGAGCAGTTCTTC.

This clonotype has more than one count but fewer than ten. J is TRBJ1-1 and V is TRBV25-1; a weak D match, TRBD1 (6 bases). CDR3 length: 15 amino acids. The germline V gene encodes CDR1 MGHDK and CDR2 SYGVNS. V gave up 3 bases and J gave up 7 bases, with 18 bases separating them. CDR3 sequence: CASSDTGRGQYEAFF. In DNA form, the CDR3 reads TGTGCCAGCAGTGATACGGGCAGGGGCCAGTATGAAGCTTTCTTT.

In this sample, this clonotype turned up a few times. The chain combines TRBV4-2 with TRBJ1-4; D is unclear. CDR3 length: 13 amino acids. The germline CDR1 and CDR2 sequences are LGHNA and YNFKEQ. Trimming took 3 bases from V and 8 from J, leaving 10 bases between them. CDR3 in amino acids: CASSQRIKEKLFF. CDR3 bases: TGTGCCAGCAGCCAGCGGATTAAGGAAAAACTGTTTTTT.

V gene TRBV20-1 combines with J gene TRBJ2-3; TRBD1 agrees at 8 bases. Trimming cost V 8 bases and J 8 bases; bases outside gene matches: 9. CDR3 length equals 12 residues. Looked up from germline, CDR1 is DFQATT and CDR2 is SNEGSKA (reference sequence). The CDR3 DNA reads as TGCAGTATGACCCAGGGGGCGGGTACGCAGTATTTT. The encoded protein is CSMTQGAGTQYF.

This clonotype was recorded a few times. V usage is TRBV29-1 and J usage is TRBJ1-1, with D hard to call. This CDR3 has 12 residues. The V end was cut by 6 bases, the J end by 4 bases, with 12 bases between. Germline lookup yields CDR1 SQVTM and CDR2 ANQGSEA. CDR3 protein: CSVRGGFTEAFF. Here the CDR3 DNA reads TGCAGCGTGCGGGGAGGGTTCACTGAAGCTTTCTTT.

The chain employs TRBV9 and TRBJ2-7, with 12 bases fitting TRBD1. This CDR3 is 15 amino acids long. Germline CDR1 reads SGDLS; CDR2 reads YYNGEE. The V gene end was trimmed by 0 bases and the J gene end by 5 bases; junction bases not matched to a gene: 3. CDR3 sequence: CASSVGGQGANEQYF. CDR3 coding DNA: TGTGCCAGCAGCGTAGGGGGACAGGGGGCGAACGAGCAGTACTTC.

The CDR3 spells CASSKADEGNTEAFF. For the CDR3, the DNA is TGTGCCAGCAGCAAAGCGGATGAGGGGAACACTGAAGCTTTCTTT. The chain recombines TRBV21-1 with TRBJ1-1. TRBV21-1 is annotated as a pseudogene. The CDR3 spans 15 residues.

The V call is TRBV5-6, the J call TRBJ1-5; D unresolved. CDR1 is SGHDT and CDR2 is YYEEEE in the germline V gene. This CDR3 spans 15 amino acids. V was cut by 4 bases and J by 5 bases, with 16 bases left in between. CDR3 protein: CASSLRRAFDQPQHF. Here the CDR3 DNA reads TGTGCCAGCAGCCTACGACGTGCCTTCGATCAGCCCCAGCATTTT.

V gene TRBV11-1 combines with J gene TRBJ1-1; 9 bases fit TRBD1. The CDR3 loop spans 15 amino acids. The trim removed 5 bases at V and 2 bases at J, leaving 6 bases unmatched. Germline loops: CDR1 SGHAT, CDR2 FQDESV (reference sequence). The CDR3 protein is CASSGRTGGNTEAFF. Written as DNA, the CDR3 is TGTGCCAGCAGCGGCAGAACAGGGGGCAACACTGAAGCTTTCTTT.

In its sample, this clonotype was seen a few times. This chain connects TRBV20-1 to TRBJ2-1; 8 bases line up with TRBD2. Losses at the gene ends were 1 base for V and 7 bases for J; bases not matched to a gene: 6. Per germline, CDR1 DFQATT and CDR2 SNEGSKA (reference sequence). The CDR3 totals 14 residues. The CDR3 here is CSARAGGRSNEQFF. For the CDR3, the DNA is TGCAGTGCTAGAGCGGGGGGGAGGTCGAATGAGCAGTTCTTC.

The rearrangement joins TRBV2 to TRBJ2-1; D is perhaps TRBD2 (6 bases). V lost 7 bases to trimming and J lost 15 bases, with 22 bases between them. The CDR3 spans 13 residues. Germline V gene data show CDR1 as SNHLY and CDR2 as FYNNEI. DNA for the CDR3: TGTGCCAGCATGGGGGACTCCAGAAGGGTGGGGTTCTTC. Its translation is CASMGDSRRVGFF.

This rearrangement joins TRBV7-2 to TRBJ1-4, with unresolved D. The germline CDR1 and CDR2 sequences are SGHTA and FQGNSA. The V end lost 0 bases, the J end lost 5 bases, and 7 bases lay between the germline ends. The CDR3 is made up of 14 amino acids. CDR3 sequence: CASSLANLNEKLFF. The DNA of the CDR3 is TGTGCCAGCAGCTTAGCGAACTTGAATGAAAAACTGTTTTTT.

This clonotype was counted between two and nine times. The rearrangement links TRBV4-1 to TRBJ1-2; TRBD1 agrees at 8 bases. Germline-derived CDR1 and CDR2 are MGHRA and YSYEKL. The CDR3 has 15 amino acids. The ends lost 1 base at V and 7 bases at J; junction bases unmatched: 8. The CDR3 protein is CASSQVWDRQTGYTF. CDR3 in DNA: TGCGCCAGCAGCCAAGTCTGGGACAGGCAGACTGGCTACACCTTC.

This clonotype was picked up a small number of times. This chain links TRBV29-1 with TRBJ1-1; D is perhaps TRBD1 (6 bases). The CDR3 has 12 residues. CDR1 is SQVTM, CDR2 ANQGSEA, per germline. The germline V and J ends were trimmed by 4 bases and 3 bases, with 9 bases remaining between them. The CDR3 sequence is CSVGGQYTEAFF. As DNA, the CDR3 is TGCAGCGTTGGGGGGCAGTACACTGAAGCTTTCTTT.

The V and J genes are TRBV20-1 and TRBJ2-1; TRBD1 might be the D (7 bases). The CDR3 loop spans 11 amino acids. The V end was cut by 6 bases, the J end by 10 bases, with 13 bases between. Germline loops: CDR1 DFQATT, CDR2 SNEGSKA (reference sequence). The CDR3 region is CSAQTGREQFF. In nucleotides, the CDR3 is TGCAGTGCACAGACAGGGAGGGAGCAGTTCTTC.

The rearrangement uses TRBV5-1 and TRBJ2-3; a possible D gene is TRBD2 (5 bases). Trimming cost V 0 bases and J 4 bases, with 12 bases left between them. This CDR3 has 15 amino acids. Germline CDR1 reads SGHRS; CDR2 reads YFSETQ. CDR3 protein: CASSLGPRGADTQYF. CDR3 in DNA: TGCGCCAGCAGCTTGGGGCCACGGGGAGCAGATACGCAGTATTTT.

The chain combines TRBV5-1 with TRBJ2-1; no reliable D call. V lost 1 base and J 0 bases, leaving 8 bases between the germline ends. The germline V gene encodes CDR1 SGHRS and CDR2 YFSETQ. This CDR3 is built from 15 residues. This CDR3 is CASSLTEISYNEQFF. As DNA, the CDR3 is TGCGCCAGCAGCTTGACGGAGATCTCCTACAATGAGCAGTTCTTC.

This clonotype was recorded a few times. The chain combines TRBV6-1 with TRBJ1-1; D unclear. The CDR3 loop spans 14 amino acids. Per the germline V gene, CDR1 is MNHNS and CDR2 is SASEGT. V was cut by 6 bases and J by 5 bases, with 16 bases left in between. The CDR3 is CASRIWTGRTEAFF. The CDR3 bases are TGTGCCAGCAGGATCTGGACTGGGAGAACTGAAGCTTTCTTT.

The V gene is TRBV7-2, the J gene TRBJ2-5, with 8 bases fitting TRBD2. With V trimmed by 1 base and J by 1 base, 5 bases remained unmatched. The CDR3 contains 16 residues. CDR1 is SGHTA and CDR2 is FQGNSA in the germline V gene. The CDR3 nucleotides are TGTGCCAGCAGCTTAGGGTACACTAGCGGCCAAGAGACCCAGTACTTC. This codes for CASSLGYTSGQETQYF.

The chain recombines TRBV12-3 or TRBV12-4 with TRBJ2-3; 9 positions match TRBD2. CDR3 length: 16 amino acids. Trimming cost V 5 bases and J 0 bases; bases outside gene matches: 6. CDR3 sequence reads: CASSPGLAFSTDTQYF. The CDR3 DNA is TGTGCCAGCAGTCCAGGACTAGCGTTTAGCACAGATACGCAGTATTTT.

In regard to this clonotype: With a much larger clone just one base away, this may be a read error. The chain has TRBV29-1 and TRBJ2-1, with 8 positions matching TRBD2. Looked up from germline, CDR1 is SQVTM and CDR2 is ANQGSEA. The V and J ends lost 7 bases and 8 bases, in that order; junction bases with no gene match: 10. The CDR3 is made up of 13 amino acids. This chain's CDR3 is CSGHSGSAHEQFF. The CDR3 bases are TGCAGCGGCCACAGCGGGAGTGCCCATGAGCAGTTCTTC.